Listed below are T cell receptor beta chains from one sample, sequenced in a study of blood T cell repertoires in COVID-19. Clones were read by immunoSEQ multiplex PCR, and TCRdb kept only the in-frame ones, dropping some. The sample yields over 250,000 clones, approximately 90% seen once. The sequencing input was peripheral blood. These receptors all come from a woman aged 25 to 39 with COVID-19, enrolled during active disease. CDR3s include the opening cysteine and the closing phenylalanine or tryptophan. Clone sizes are given selectively: once, few, many, or a class where the clone is expanded.

TRBV5-5 few CASSLAGDRVFFF
TRBV6-5 NA CASSPEMDRAYGYTF
TRBV2 once CASSETGLRNTIYF
TRBV6-5 NA CASTDYSNQPQHF
TRBV3-1/TRBV3-2 NA CASSQVGTFYEQYF
TRBV10-3 NA CAISNGLEPLTGNTEAFF
TRBV30 NA CAWSGGGARKGTEAFF
TRBV19 NA CASSSQAGAYEQYF
TRBV5-1 NA CASSPRTGVAGELFF
TRBV10-3 NA CAIDPGTSGNPYVEQYF
TRBV12-3/TRBV12-4 NA CASSFRGQPQHF
TRBV10-3 NA CAISESRGGASEAFF
TRBV5-4 NA CASSRMDVRATEAFF
TRBV4-2 NA CASSQSPGGYQETQYF
TRBV24-1 NA CATSDTTGAEGVGRYNEQFF
TRBV7-9 NA CASSPSGVHNTDTQYF
TRBV5-1 NA CASKVQGGTEAFF
TRBV11-2 NA CASSLSGNYGYTF
TRBV30 NA CAWSSKLTGGPLWNSPLHF
TRBV27 once CASSLSRESSYEQYF
TRBV6-1 NA CASSEERGYQPQHF
TRBV6-6 NA CASSYHPGNEKLFF
TRBV7-2 NA CASSEQGDGYGYTF
TRBV7-9 NA CASSLGRDRGFQPQHF
TRBV21-1 NA CASTSSITGHGSNQPQHF
TRBV6-5 NA CASSLSGQGNQPQHF
TRBV6-5 NA CASKSGTSYTEAFF
TRBV30 NA CAWSIRGSNQPQHF